This entry concerns a single T cell receptor (beta chain). Its antigen is currently not known. Qualities for individual bases were not recorded, and no much larger clone is one base off. To demonstrate the VDJtools post-analysis software, the study profiled TCR beta repertoires from the peripheral blood of about 13 young patients with multiple sclerosis. The multiple sclerosis patients were children and adolescents ranging in age from roughly 6 to 16 years. The library came from PCR. The sequencer listed for this sample is Illumina HiSeq 2500. Unique molecular identifiers were incorporated into TCR beta cDNA libraries to reduce PCR and sequencing biases. Per 1 to 10 million input T cells, roughly 500,000 cDNA molecules were obtained, such that each molecule approximated one T cell. The patient libraries were prepared and sequenced with the same protocol used for the earlier healthy control dataset. Samples belonging to the same batch were prepared together, multiplexed and sequenced on a shared HiSeq lane. On the study's bioinformatics: MIGEC handled the raw barcoded reads, throwing out single-read molecular identifier groups before consensus assembly and CDR3 extraction. Clonotype tables were post-analysed with VDJtools, and diversity was normalized by down-sampling all datasets to the smallest sample size. To correct batch-related cross-sample contamination, repertoire overlap clustering matched CDR3 amino acid sequences but not nucleotide sequences. The public reads were quality trimmed at Q25 with fastp and then assembled into clones with MiXCR by TCRdb, keeping productive beta chains. CDR3 protein sequences are deduplicated, and each keeps its most common genes and DNA. The V and J calls come from TCRdb's annotation, not from the publication. Counted in this sample were 450,000 to 650,000 distinct CDR3 sequences; roughly 45% of them appeared once. Together, the top ten hold around 1.7% of the sample.

The sample comes from a study of post-analysis software for immune sequencing data (dated by TCRdb to between 2015 and 2016). About the full investigation: Disease courses on record covered relapsing-remitting, secondary progressive and progressive-relapsing multiple sclerosis, though some patients had no subtype annotation. Patient repertoires were compared against 11 previously published healthy control repertoires from donors aged about 6 to 28 years. A subset of samples was prepared in parallel using single-end sample barcoding, then pooled and co-amplified after Illumina adapter ligation.

Paper-wide results and their limitations: Multiple sclerosis patients had significantly lower normalized Chao1 diversity than controls, a result that suggests substantial peripheral T-cell clonal expansion. Four to six TRBV segments, including TRBV5-6, TRBV5-1 and TRBV20-1, were significantly more frequent in patients than controls. The multiple sclerosis patient group was slightly younger than the control group. Direct clustering with F measure revealed strong co-clustering of samples prepared in the same batch, which led to a batch-effect correction.

Based on the germline V gene, the CDR1 and CDR2 sequences are ENHRY and SYGVKD. V loses 6 bases, J loses 3 bases, and the germline ends lie 23 bases apart. Including the terminal cysteine and phenylalanine, the CDR3 comprises 17 residues. Only CDR3 DNA remains: 51 bases, in frame from the first base. The clonotype comes from a girl aged 5-17 years with multiple sclerosis. Sequenced sample: blood. The V and J segments used are TRBV10-3 and TRBJ2-5; a tentative D call is TRBD2 (6 bases match). In nucleotides, the sequence is TGTGCCATCAGATTCGGTGGGGTGGGTACGGGAGAAGAGACCCAGTACTTC. Protein translation: CAIRFGGVGTGEETQYF.